The next 29 T cell receptor beta chains were all read from a single sample in a study of blood T cell repertoires in COVID-19. TCRdb keeps only in-frame clones here, not all; method: immunoSEQ multiplex PCR. The table has roughly 670,000 clones, about 87% seen once. Sequenced sample: peripheral blood. The source is a woman younger than 35 with acute or convalescent COVID-19.

The rearrangement joins TRBV19 to TRBJ1-5, with 7 bases that match TRBD1. There are 14 residues in the CDR3. With V trimmed by 6 bases and J by 2 bases, 4 bases remained unmatched. Germline V gives CDR1 LNHDA, CDR2 SQIVND (reference sequence). The DNA of the CDR3 is TGTGCCAGTAGCGACAGGGTCCGCAATCAGCCCCAGCATTTT. Translation: CASSDRVRNQPQHF.

J is TRBJ1-2 and V is TRBV2; a possible D gene is TRBD1 (6 bases). The V gene's germline CDR1 is SNHLY and CDR2 FYNNEI. CDR3 length equals 15 residues. V dropped 0 bases and J dropped 6 bases, with 14 bases sitting between them. CDR3 DNA: TGTGCCAGCAGTGAAGCGAGGGCACAGGGACATGGCTACACCTTC. Protein sequence: CASSEARAQGHGYTF.

The chain combines TRBV6-2 or TRBV6-3 with TRBJ1-2, with D possibly being TRBD1 (6 bases). This CDR3 has 14 amino acids. Deletions cut 6 bases from V and 7 bases from J, with 18 bases between. Germline V gene sequence: CDR1 MNHEY, CDR2 SVGEGT. CDR3 coding DNA: TGTGCCAGCAGCACAAGGACAGCTGCGGCTGGCTACACCTTC. This encodes CASSTRTAAAGYTF.

The chain joins TRBV3-1 (or the pseudogene TRBV3-2) to TRBJ1-2; maybe TRBD1 (5 bases). V dropped 8 bases and J dropped 4 bases, with 14 bases sitting between them. This CDR3 spans 13 amino acids. Germline V gene lookup returns CDR1 LGHDT and CDR2 YNNKEL (reference sequence). CDR3 sequence reads: CASGDRQGYGYTF. The CDR3 coding sequence is TGTGCCAGCGGTGATCGGCAGGGCTATGGCTACACCTTC.

This clone is a singleton in its sample. The J gene is TRBJ2-3, the V gene TRBV19, with 12 bases aligning to TRBD2. V lost 3 bases, J lost 5 bases, and 6 bases stayed unmatched. In germline, CDR1 is LNHDA, CDR2 SQIVND (reference sequence). The CDR3 runs 16 residues. The CDR3 DNA reads as TGTGCCAGTAGTATCCTAGCGGGGGGGCCTATAGATACGCAGTATTTT. This encodes CASSILAGGPIDTQYF.

This CDR3 reads CASSQDEIGGAKGYTF. The DNA of the CDR3 is TGTGCCAGCAGCCAAGATGAGATAGGGGGGGCTAAGGGCTACACCTTC. The chain couples TRBV3-1 (or the pseudogene TRBV3-2) to TRBJ1-2; D possibly corresponds to TRBD1 (6 bases). Per germline, CDR1 LGHDT and CDR2 YNNKEL (reference sequence). V lost 0 bases to trimming and J lost 8 bases, with 19 bases between them. The CDR3 consists of 16 residues.

V is TRBV15 and J is TRBJ2-5; 10 bases match TRBD2. Per the germline V gene, CDR1 is LNHNV and CDR2 is YYDKDF (reference sequence). V trimming: 7 bases; J trimming: 7 bases; junction bases outside the gene matches: 15. CDR3 length: 16 amino acids. The CDR3, as DNA: TGTGCCACCAACCCCGGGACTAGCGTTGAGGTTGGGACCCAGTACTTC. Translating gives CATNPGTSVEVGTQYF.

This clone was observed a handful of times. The V and J genes are TRBV19 and TRBJ1-1, with a possible D match to TRBD1 (6 bases). Germline V gene data show CDR1 as LNHDA and CDR2 as SQIVND (reference sequence). The CDR3 contains 15 residues. Trimming shortened V by 7 bases and J by 1 base, and 16 bases separated the two germline ends. CDR3 protein: CASTPPDRQNTEAFF. The CDR3 nucleotides read TGTGCCAGTACTCCCCCCGACAGGCAGAACACTGAAGCTTTCTTT.

The V call is TRBV4-2, the J call TRBJ1-5; the D is unclear. Trimming took 0 bases from V and 7 from J, leaving 19 bases between them. Germline lookup yields CDR1 LGHNA and CDR2 YNFKEQ. The CDR3 length is 17 residues. CDR3 in amino acids: CASSQDPNTIPGQPQHF. As DNA, the CDR3 is TGTGCCAGCAGCCAAGATCCCAACACCATACCAGGACAGCCCCAGCATTTT.

This chain links TRBV5-1 with TRBJ2-7, with TRBD1 as a possible D gene (6 bases). Trimming cost V 1 base and J 5 bases, with 13 bases left between them. The V gene's germline CDR1 is SGHRS and CDR2 YFSETQ. This CDR3 is 14 amino acids long. The CDR3 reads CASSLLQGSDEQYF. The CDR3 region has the DNA TGCGCCAGCAGCTTGTTACAGGGTAGCGACGAGCAGTACTTC.

V gene TRBV7-9 combines with J gene TRBJ1-2; D remains unclear. Trimming pared 5 bases from V and 4 bases from J, leaving 17 bases between. CDR3 length: 15 amino acids. Looked up from germline, CDR1 is SEHNR and CDR2 is FQNEAQ (reference sequence). CDR3: CASSRTQRQIYGYTF. DNA for the CDR3: TGTGCCAGCAGCCGGACGCAGCGGCAGATCTATGGCTACACCTTC.

CDR3 loop: CATSGATGSETQYF. The CDR3 DNA follows: TGTGCCACCAGTGGGGCGACAGGATCGGAGACCCAGTACTTC. The chain combines TRBV24-1 with TRBJ2-5; D perhaps matches TRBD1 (6 bases). The CDR3 covers 14 residues. Between the trimmed V and J ends, which lost 5 bases and 5 bases, there was a span of 14 bases. The germline gives CDR1 KGHDR, CDR2 SFDVKD.

Concerning this clone itself: Other DNA sequences in this sample translate to the same CDR3. The chain links TRBV12-3 or TRBV12-4 to TRBJ1-1, with D uncertain. Trimming cost V 6 bases and J 5 bases, with 7 bases left between them. The CDR3 loop spans 11 amino acids. The CDR3 DNA reads TGTGCCAGCAGGGTACGGACTGAAGCTTTCTTT. Translating gives CASRVRTEAFF.

CDR3 protein: CASSLAAGRSEAFF. The CDR3 DNA reads as TGTGCCAGCAGCTTAGCGGCAGGGCGATCTGAAGCTTTCTTT. The chain combines TRBV7-9 with TRBJ1-1; tentatively, D is TRBD1 (5 bases). The CDR3 runs 14 residues. CDR1 and CDR2 from the germline V gene are SEHNR and FQNEAQ (reference sequence). Trimming cost V 0 bases and J 6 bases, with 11 bases left between them.

This clone was seen a few times. CDR3 sequence reads: CASSDGGGGYNEQFF. The CDR3 DNA reads as TGTGCCAGCAGTGATGGGGGCGGGGGCTACAATGAGCAGTTCTTC. The gene calls are TRBV6-4 and TRBJ2-1; D possibly corresponds to TRBD2 (7 bases). The V gene lost 3 bases and the J gene lost 3 bases, with 12 bases spanning the gap. Germline CDR1 is MRHNA and CDR2 is SNTAGT. CDR3 length: 15 amino acids.

The genes are TRBV9 and TRBJ2-2, with 14 positions matching TRBD2. The germline CDR1 and CDR2 sequences are SGDLS and YYNGEE. The CDR3 is made up of 16 amino acids. V lost 1 base and J lost 6; bases outside the gene matches: 2. The CDR3 DNA sequence: TGTGCCAGCAGCGTATTGGGACTAGCGGGGGCCGGGGAGCTGTTTTTT. This translates into CASSVLGLAGAGELFF.

The CDR3 reads CATSRDPGQTHQPQHF. CDR3 DNA: TGTGCCACCAGCAGAGATCCCGGACAAACTCATCAGCCCCAGCATTTT. This chain uses TRBV15 with TRBJ1-5; maybe TRBD1 (5 bases). Germline V gene sequence: CDR1 LNHNV, CDR2 YYDKDF (reference sequence). This CDR3 comprises 16 residues. V was cut by 0 bases and J by 5 bases, with 14 bases left in between.

The chain employs TRBV14 and TRBJ1-4; 7 nucleotides line up with TRBD1. CDR1 and CDR2 from the germline V gene are SGHDN and FVKESK. The J segment lost 3 bases and the V segment lost 5 bases, leaving 6 bases of the junction unmatched. The CDR3 runs 15 residues. In DNA, the CDR3 is TGTGCCAGCAGCTTGAGGGGGCAGGCTAATGAAAAACTGTTTTTT. Its translation: CASSLRGQANEKLFF.

The chain couples TRBV18 to TRBJ2-6; 8 bases map to TRBD1. J gave up 0 bases and V 3 bases, and 7 bases lay outside the gene matches. In germline, CDR1 is KGHSH, CDR2 LQKENI. The CDR3 loop spans 18 amino acids. CDR3 DNA: TGTGCCAGCTCACCGAACAGGGGGAAGGGCTCTGGGGCCAACGTCCTGACTTTC. Amino acids: CASSPNRGKGSGANVLTF.

The V and J genes are TRBV5-6 and TRBJ2-4; a weak D match, TRBD2 (6 bases). With 2 bases removed from V and 3 bases from J, the gap between germline ends came to 18 bases. This CDR3 spans 17 amino acids. The germline V gene has CDR1 SGHDT and CDR2 YYEEEE. CDR3 in amino acids: CASSFLRRVADKNIQYF. CDR3 nucleotides: TGTGCCAGCAGCTTCCTTAGGAGGGTCGCAGACAAAAACATTCAGTACTTC.

This rearrangement joins TRBV6-2 or TRBV6-3 to TRBJ2-7; a possible D gene is TRBD2 (6 bases). The ends were cut back, 6 bases at V and 0 bases at J, with 21 bases in the middle. This CDR3 comprises 17 residues. Germline lookup yields CDR1 MNHEY and CDR2 SVGEGT. The CDR3 sequence is CASSSNMGGTRSYEQYF. In DNA form, the CDR3 reads TGTGCCAGCAGCAGCAACATGGGCGGGACCCGCTCCTACGAGCAGTACTTC.

In nucleotides, the CDR3 is TGTGCCAGCAGCTTCGCCGGGACAGGCAATCAGCCCCAGCATTTT. Residues: CASSFAGTGNQPQHF. The V gene is TRBV11-2, the J gene TRBJ1-5; 7 bases match TRBD1. The length of the CDR3 is 15 residues. Germline CDR1 is SGHAT and CDR2 is FQNNGV. V shed 3 bases, J shed 2 bases, and the junction held 4 bases outside the gene matches.

V is TRBV14 and J is TRBJ2-7; tentative D call: TRBD1 (6 bases). Germline values: CDR1 SGHDN, CDR2 FVKESK. This CDR3 is 15 amino acids long. V was trimmed by 0 bases and J by 2 bases, leaving 11 bases between them. This CDR3 is CASSQEGATPYEQYF. CDR3 nucleotide sequence: TGTGCCAGCAGCCAAGAGGGGGCGACCCCCTACGAGCAGTACTTC.

The rearrangement links TRBV4-1 to TRBJ1-6; unclear D gene. With 0 bases removed from V and 13 bases from J, the gap between germline ends came to 10 bases. Per the germline V gene, CDR1 is MGHRA and CDR2 is YSYEKL. The CDR3 has 13 amino acids. CDR3 coding DNA: TGCGCCAGCAGCCAAGAAACTATTGTCCCCCTCCACTTT. It yields the protein CASSQETIVPLHF.

This clone was counted once. The chain has TRBV5-4 and TRBJ2-3, with 13 nucleotides matching TRBD2. From germline, CDR1 is SGHNT and CDR2 YYREEE (reference sequence). After removal of 0 bases from V and 4 bases from J, the junction contained 11 bases not matched to a gene. This CDR3 region has 19 residues. CDR3 coding DNA: TGTGCCAGCAGCTTGGAAGTAGGACTAGCGGGGGTGAGGGCAGATACGCAGTATTTT. Protein product: CASSLEVGLAGVRADTQYF.

The chain combines TRBV2 with TRBJ2-1, with 8 positions matching TRBD2. V shed 4 bases, J shed 5 bases, and the junction held 13 bases outside the gene matches. There are 17 residues in the CDR3. Germline assignment: CDR1 SNHLY and CDR2 FYNNEI. CDR3 sequence reads: CASSVGRGTSENNEQFF. In DNA form, the CDR3 reads TGTGCCAGCAGTGTTGGCCGTGGGACTAGTGAAAACAATGAGCAGTTCTTC.

This chain uses TRBV6-1 with TRBJ1-1, with a possible D match to TRBD1 (5 bases). Trimming took off 0 bases at V and 0 bases at J, with 23 bases between the two ends. The CDR3 consists of 20 residues. Germline V gene data show CDR1 as MNHNS and CDR2 as SASEGT. CDR3 in DNA: TGTGCCAGCAGTGAAGCCCCCGGGGGAGGGATGCCTTTGATGAACACTGAAGCTTTCTTT. Protein: CASSEAPGGGMPLMNTEAFF.

This clone was seen a single time. The chain joins TRBV7-5 to TRBJ1-2; TRBD1 is taken as the D call from the table, unchecked against the DNA. TRBV7-5 is designated a pseudogene. There are 14 residues in the CDR3. The CDR3 bases are TGTGCCAGAAGCTACCAGGGGAGCCAATATGGCTACACCTTC. Residues: CARSYQGSQYGYTF.

This clone was recorded a few times. The chain couples TRBV23-1 to TRBJ2-2; weak D call: TRBD2 (6 bases). TRBV23-1 belongs to the ORF category, with a function that is uncertain. The CDR3 totals 17 residues. Trimming left V 6 bases short and J 6 bases short, with 23 bases between. CDR3: CASRQYGTLQGSGELFF. The CDR3 nucleotides read TGCGCCAGCAGACAGTATGGGACTCTACAAGGTTCCGGGGAGCTGTTTTTT.